A single sample gave rise to the 10 T cell receptor beta chains below, sequenced in a study of tumor-infiltrating lymphocytes in primary liver carcinoma (dated by TCRdb to about 2017). Blood RNA was extracted from unsorted whole blood with TRIzol reagent; germline DNA came from the DNeasy Blood & Tissue kit. Sequencing was performed on an Illumina HiSeq 2500. Starting from about 500 ng total RNA, TCRbeta-specific cDNA was produced by reverse transcription with a constant-region primer and ProtoScript II reverse transcriptase. TCRbeta libraries were built with three nested multiplex PCR rounds, a slightly modified ARM-PCR procedure. The first two PCR rounds used multiplex TRBV1-TRBV30 forward primers with a Cbeta reverse primer, each for about 10 cycles. Clones were called with MiXCR by TCRdb after fastp trimmed the public reads at Q25, and only in-frame beta chains were retained. Each record represents a unique CDR3 protein, reported with the most common genes and DNA among its rows. Here the sample has 150,000 to 200,000 distinct CDR3 sequences; roughly 60% occur a single time. The top ten clonotypes cover approximately 70% of the sample.

Sequencing was carried out using peripheral blood. These receptors were taken from a middle-aged man with primary liver carcinoma and hepatitis B virus infection.

This clonotype was found a few times. The rearrangement links TRBV6-1 to TRBJ2-3; no clear D. Germline CDR1 and CDR2: MNHNS and SASEGT. V shed 0 bases and J shed 5 bases, with 12 bases lying between them. This CDR3 contains 15 residues. The CDR3 here is CASSEAVAGKDTQYF. Written as DNA, the CDR3 is TGTGCCAGCAGTGAAGCAGTAGCTGGAAAAGATACGCAGTATTTT.

This clonotype appeared a few times. The chain recombines TRBV7-9 with TRBJ1-4; no firm D call. V dropped 1 base and J dropped 8 bases, with 8 bases sitting between them. In germline, CDR1 is SEHNR, CDR2 FQNEAQ (reference sequence). The CDR3 has 13 amino acids. In DNA form, the CDR3 reads TGTGCCAGCAGCTTAGTTGGAAGAGAAAAACTGTTTTTT. This sequence encodes CASSLVGREKLFF.

A note on this clonotype: An end of the junction does not agree with germline; a read error may underlie this. The rearrangement joins TRBV28 to TRBJ1-2; D may be TRBD1 (5 bases). Germline loops: CDR1 MDHEN, CDR2 SYDVKM. This CDR3 has 15 amino acids. DNA for the CDR3: TGTGCCAGCAGTTCACAACCAGGGCTCGACTATGGCTACACCTTT. Encoded protein: CASSSQPGLDYGYTF.

The chain couples TRBV11-2 to TRBJ2-1; no clear D gene. Trimming left V 5 bases short and J 15 bases short, with 20 bases between. From germline, CDR1 is SGHAT and CDR2 FQNNGV. The CDR3 totals 13 residues. The CDR3 nucleotides read TGTGCCAGCAGCCCGCAAGGGTTCCAGAGGCGGTTCTTC. Protein sequence: CASSPQGFQRRFF.

The chain recombines TRBV28 with TRBJ2-2; 8 bases agree with TRBD1. The germline CDR1 and CDR2 sequences are MDHEN and SYDVKM. This CDR3 comprises 16 residues. Trimming cost V 5 bases and J 5 bases; bases outside gene matches: 10. CDR3 nucleotide sequence: TGTGCCAGCAGTACTGGACAGGGAATCTCTACCGGGGAGCTGTTTTTT. Translation: CASSTGQGISTGELFF.

This chain joins TRBV11-2 and TRBJ2-7; no definite D call. CDR3 length equals 15 residues. CDR1 SGHAT and CDR2 FQNNGV come from the germline V gene. V lost 0 bases and J 3 bases, leaving 12 bases between the germline ends. This CDR3 is CASSLDPDGIYEQYF. CDR3 in DNA: TGTGCCAGCAGCTTAGATCCGGACGGTATCTACGAGCAGTACTTC.

A few counts support this clonotype. J is TRBJ2-1 and V is TRBV11-3; D is unclear. There are 12 residues in the CDR3. Trimming removed 8 bases from V and 6 bases from J, with 11 bases in between. CDR1 and CDR2 (germline): SGHNT, YENEEA. The CDR3 reads CASGADINEQFF. In nucleotides, the CDR3 is TGTGCCAGCGGCGCGGATATCAATGAGCAGTTCTTC. The full variable domain, completed using reference TRBV11-3 and TRBJ2-1, is EAGVVQSPRYKIIEKKQPVAFWCNPISGHNTLYWYLQNLGQGPELLIRYENEEAVDDSQLPKDRFSAERLKGVDSTLKIQPAELGDSAVYLCASGADINEQFFGPGTRLTVL.

This clonotype appeared once. At one end, the junction sequence differs from germline, possibly due to a read error. The chain recombines TRBV5-1 with TRBJ2-1; D assignment may be TRBD1 or TRBD2 (6 bases each). The CDR3 contains 15 residues. The germline CDR1 and CDR2 sequences are SGHRS and YFSETQ. The CDR3 DNA reads as TGCCCCAGCAGCCCAGCGGGTGGCAGGGGTATTGAGCAGTTCTTC. Its translation: CPSSPAGGRGIEQFF.

The genes are TRBV11-2 and TRBJ2-5; D remains ambiguous. Deletions cut 2 bases from V and 13 bases from J, with 17 bases between. Germline V gene lookup returns CDR1 SGHAT and CDR2 FQNNGV. This CDR3 comprises 13 residues. For the CDR3, the DNA is TGTGCCAGCAGCTTAAGTGCCCGAGAGACACCGTACTTC. Protein: CASSLSARETPYF.

The rearrangement links TRBV4-1 to TRBJ2-7, with 13 bases fitting TRBD2. Per the germline V gene, CDR1 is MGHRA and CDR2 is YSYEKL. With 3 bases clipped from V and 2 bases from J, the junction kept 7 bases outside the gene matches. The CDR3 spans 17 residues. The CDR3 sequence is CASSHGGGTSGTYEQYF. The DNA of the CDR3 is TGCGCCAGCAGCCATGGAGGGGGGACTAGCGGGACCTACGAGCAGTACTTC.